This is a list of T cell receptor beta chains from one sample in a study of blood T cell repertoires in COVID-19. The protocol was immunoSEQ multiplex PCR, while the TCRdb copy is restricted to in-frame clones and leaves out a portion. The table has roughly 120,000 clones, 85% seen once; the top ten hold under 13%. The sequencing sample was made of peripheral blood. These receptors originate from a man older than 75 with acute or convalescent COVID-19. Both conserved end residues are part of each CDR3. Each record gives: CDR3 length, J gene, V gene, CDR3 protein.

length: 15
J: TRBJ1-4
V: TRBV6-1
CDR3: CASSDGRFLNEKLFF

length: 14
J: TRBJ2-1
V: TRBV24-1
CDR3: CATSDVGEYNEQFF

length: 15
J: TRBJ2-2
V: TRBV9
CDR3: CASSVGVSSVGELFF

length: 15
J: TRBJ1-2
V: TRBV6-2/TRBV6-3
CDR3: CASSYSTAQNYGYTF

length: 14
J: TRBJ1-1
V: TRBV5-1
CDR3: CASRPTTENTEAFF

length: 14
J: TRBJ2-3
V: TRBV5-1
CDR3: CASSSRQNTDTQYF

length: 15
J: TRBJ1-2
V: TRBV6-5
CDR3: CASSTLTGGSNGYTF

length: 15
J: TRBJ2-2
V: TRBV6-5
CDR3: CASSQPGHKGGELFF

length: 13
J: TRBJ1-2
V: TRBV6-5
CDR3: CASSSDRAYGYTF

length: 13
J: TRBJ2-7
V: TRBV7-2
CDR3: CASSRSGRGEQYF

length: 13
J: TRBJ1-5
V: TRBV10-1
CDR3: CASSESFQAPQHF